The next 24 T cell receptor beta chains were all read from a single sample in a study of OX40 agonist ivuxolimab in advanced cancers. Sequencing used immunoSEQ multiplex PCR; TCRdb keeps in-frame clones, though not all of them. This sample has 65,000 to 75,000 clones, with less than 85% found just once. This sample comprised CD4+ or CD8+ T cells sorted from blood, obtained in a trial of the OX40 agonist ivuxolimab. The origin of the receptors is an adult with an advanced solid tumor such as melanoma, head and neck, liver or kidney cancer.

This chain uses TRBV4-3 with TRBJ2-5, with a possible D match to TRBD2 (6 bases). The CDR3 runs 14 residues. Germline assignment: CDR1 LGHNA and CDR2 YSLEER. Between the trimmed V and J ends, which lost 1 base and 5 bases, there was a span of 11 bases. CDR3 loop: CASSQGLVDETQYF. CDR3 coding DNA: TGCGCCAGCAGCCAAGGACTAGTGGATGAGACCCAGTACTTC.

This clone is a singleton in its sample. This sequence joins TRBV19 and TRBJ1-3; no reliable D call. The CDR3 runs to 15 residues. CDR1 is LNHDA and CDR2 is SQIVND in the germline V gene (reference sequence). V was clipped by 7 bases and J by 0 bases, with 13 bases between them. The DNA of the CDR3 is TGTGCCAGTACCCTCGGCCGGGTCTCTGGAAACACCATATATTTT. Its translation: CASTLGRVSGNTIYF.

The chain couples TRBV27 to TRBJ2-1, with D possibly matching TRBD2 (5 bases). Trimming took 6 bases from V and 0 from J, leaving 9 bases between them. CDR3 size: 14 residues. Germline values: CDR1 MNHEY, CDR2 SMNVEV (reference sequence). The CDR3, as DNA: TGTGCCAGCAGGGGTGGGAGCTCCTACAATGAGCAGTTCTTC. Protein product: CASRGGSSYNEQFF.

The V gene is TRBV7-9, the J gene TRBJ2-2, with a possible D match to TRBD2 (6 bases). V was trimmed by 3 bases and J by 4 bases, leaving 15 bases between them. Germline V CDR1 and CDR2: SEHNR, FQNEAQ (reference sequence). The CDR3 loop spans 16 amino acids. The CDR3 bases are TGTGCCAGCAGCTTCCGGGACTCGACTGGCACCGGGGAGCTGTTTTTT. Protein: CASSFRDSTGTGELFF.

The chain combines TRBV28 with TRBJ1-2, with 12 bases fitting TRBD1. The CDR3 is 15 amino acids. Germline CDR1 reads MDHEN; CDR2 reads SYDVKM. With V trimmed by 5 bases and J by 7 bases, 8 bases remained unmatched. CDR3 nucleotide sequence: TGTGCCAGCAGTGGTCCGGGACAGGGGGCGCGTGGCTACACCTTC. Protein sequence: CASSGPGQGARGYTF.

This sequence joins TRBV7-9 and TRBJ2-1; D not resolved. Trimming took off 2 bases at V and 0 bases at J, with 11 bases between the two ends. Germline V gene data show CDR1 as SEHNR and CDR2 as FQNEAQ (reference sequence). This CDR3 contains 16 residues. The CDR3 region has the DNA TGTGCCAGCAGCTTATCTCAGACTGGCTCCTACAATGAGCAGTTCTTC. This codes for CASSLSQTGSYNEQFF.

The chain joins TRBV19 to TRBJ2-3; TRBD1 or TRBD2 may be the D gene (5 bases each). Germline CDR1 and CDR2: LNHDA and SQIVND (reference sequence). V lost 0 bases and J 1 base, leaving 8 bases between the germline ends. The CDR3 extends over 15 amino acids. In DNA form, the CDR3 reads TGTGCCAGTAGTATAGACGAGGGGCGCACAGATACGCAGTATTTT. Translated: CASSIDEGRTDTQYF.

The chain links TRBV5-1 to TRBJ2-7, with TRBD2 matching 14 bases. CDR1 and CDR2 (germline): SGHRS, YFSETQ. The trim removed 4 bases at V and 4 bases at J, leaving 7 bases unmatched. The CDR3 runs 16 residues. The CDR3 DNA reads as TGCGCCAGCAGCGAAACCGGGACTAGCGGGGGATACGAGCAGTACTTC. This codes for CASSETGTSGGYEQYF.

The chain is built from TRBV19 and TRBJ1-2; no reliable D call. In germline, CDR1 is LNHDA, CDR2 SQIVND (reference sequence). CDR3 length: 15 amino acids. The V gene lost 3 bases and the J gene lost 7 bases, with 18 bases spanning the gap. The chain's CDR3 is CASSMAQSGGSGYTF. CDR3 coding DNA: TGTGCCAGTAGTATGGCCCAAAGTGGCGGGTCTGGCTACACCTTC.

The chain employs TRBV30 and TRBJ1-1; no clear D. The length of the CDR3 is 14 residues. Germline CDR1 GTSNPN, CDR2 SVGIG (reference sequence). V lost 0 bases to trimming and J lost 4 bases, with 12 bases between them. In DNA, the CDR3 is TGTGCCTGGAGTGTACCGGGGTTGAGCACTGAAGCTTTCTTT. Protein: CAWSVPGLSTEAFF.

V and J are TRBV16 and TRBJ2-1; TRBD1 matches 8 bases. The CDR3 contains 16 residues. From germline, CDR1 is KGHSY and CDR2 FQNENV. Losses at the gene ends were 4 bases for V and 8 bases for J; bases not matched to a gene: 13. CDR3 DNA: TGTGCCAGCAGCCGAAACTTGGACAGGGATTTTGATGAGCAGTTCTTC. This sequence encodes CASSRNLDRDFDEQFF.

This clone was observed a single time. The rearrangement links TRBV7-2 to TRBJ2-3; D possibly uses TRBD1 or TRBD2 (5 bases each). Germline loops: CDR1 SGHTA, CDR2 FQGNSA. V was pared by 3 bases and J by 4 bases, with 11 bases between. The length of the CDR3 is 14 residues. The chain's CDR3 is CASSFPGRPDTQYF. CDR3 bases: TGTGCCAGCAGCTTTCCAGGGAGACCAGATACGCAGTATTTT.

This sequence joins TRBV5-5 and TRBJ2-7, with D perhaps matching TRBD2 (6 bases). Looked up from germline, CDR1 is SGHKS and CDR2 is YYEKEE (reference sequence). The CDR3 covers 16 residues. Trimming removed 3 bases from V and 4 bases from J, with 20 bases in between. In DNA form, the CDR3 reads TGTGCCAGCAGCTCCAAAGGGGTGGCGGGAAGATACGAGCAGTACTTC. Protein: CASSSKGVAGRYEQYF.

The chain carries TRBV2 and TRBJ1-6; D not certain. The CDR3 sequence is 14 residues long. Trimming removed 4 bases at V and 6 bases at J, with 10 bases between. Germline values: CDR1 SNHLY, CDR2 FYNNEI. The CDR3 region has the DNA TGTGCCAGCAGTGCGGGGATGGGTAATTCACCCCTCCACTTT. Translation: CASSAGMGNSPLHF.

The genes are TRBV5-4 and TRBJ1-2, with a possible D match to TRBD1 (5 bases). Germline CDR1 and CDR2: SGHNT and YYREEE (reference sequence). V was shortened by 2 bases and J by 2 bases, with 13 bases between the two germline ends. This CDR3 spans 15 amino acids. CDR3 residues: CASSLRRRGNYGYTF. DNA for the CDR3: TGTGCCAGCAGCTTAAGGAGACGGGGGAACTATGGCTACACCTTC.

The chain joins TRBV4-2 to TRBJ1-2; D ambiguous. The CDR3 consists of 15 residues. Germline lookup yields CDR1 LGHNA and CDR2 YNFKEQ. V gave up 1 base and J gave up 2 bases, with 11 bases separating them. CDR3 nucleotide sequence: TGTGCCAGCAGCCAAGCGGAGGGCATCAACTATGGCTACACCTTC. Its translation: CASSQAEGINYGYTF.

The V gene is TRBV28, the J gene TRBJ2-7; TRBD1 might be the D (6 bases). CDR1 is MDHEN and CDR2 is SYDVKM in the germline V gene. The CDR3 is 13 amino acids. V lost 6 bases and J 2 bases, leaving 11 bases between the germline ends. CDR3: CASSPGQTYEQYF. CDR3 in DNA: TGTGCCAGCAGCCCTGGACAGACCTACGAGCAGTACTTC.

The count of this clone is one. The chain links TRBV11-3 to TRBJ2-1; 10 bases agree with TRBD2. V shed 5 bases and J 4 bases; nucleotides not matched to a gene: 14. The CDR3 is made up of 18 amino acids. Germline V gene sequence: CDR1 SGHNT, CDR2 YENEEA. CDR3: CASSPRLIAGGTYNEQFF. The CDR3 coding sequence is TGTGCCAGCAGCCCCCGCCTGATAGCGGGAGGAACTTACAATGAGCAGTTCTTC.

J is TRBJ1-1 and V is TRBV11-2, with a possible D match to TRBD1 (5 bases). The CDR3 extends over 13 amino acids. Trimming took 5 bases from V and 4 from J, leaving 11 bases between them. Per the germline V gene, CDR1 is SGHAT and CDR2 is FQNNGV. CDR3 nucleotides: TGTGCCAGCAGCGACCGACAGATCACTGAAGCTTTCTTT. Translated: CASSDRQITEAFF.

The chain carries TRBV5-1 and TRBJ1-2, with TRBD1 matching 7 bases. Looked up from germline, CDR1 is SGHRS and CDR2 is YFSETQ. V dropped 0 bases and J dropped 8; count of bases not matched to a gene: 7. CDR3 size: 14 residues. This CDR3 is CASSLEGQQNGYTF. The CDR3 nucleotides read TGCGCCAGCAGCTTGGAGGGACAGCAAAACGGCTACACCTTC.

The CDR3 is CASSRQGPSTDTQYF. The CDR3 bases are TGTGCCAGCAGCCGACAGGGGCCTAGCACAGATACGCAGTATTTT. The V gene is TRBV7-9, the J gene TRBJ2-3; 8 nucleotides align to TRBD1. Germline CDR1 reads SEHNR; CDR2 reads FQNEAQ (reference sequence). The CDR3 runs to 15 residues. J gave up 0 bases and V 5 bases, and 4 bases lay outside the gene matches.

The chain combines TRBV5-4 with TRBJ2-6, with TRBD1 matching 8 bases. V trimming: 0 bases; J trimming: 3 bases; junction bases outside the gene matches: 8. Germline V gene sequence: CDR1 SGHNT, CDR2 YYREEE (reference sequence). The length of the CDR3 is 18 residues. CDR3 amino acids: CASSLGQGASIGANVLTF. As DNA, the CDR3 is TGTGCCAGCAGCTTGGGCCAGGGGGCTTCTATTGGGGCCAACGTCCTGACTTTC.

This chain connects TRBV4-1 to TRBJ2-3; TRBD2 is a possible D gene (5 bases). Trimming stripped 0 bases from V and 4 bases from J, with 11 bases between. The CDR3 length is 15 residues. The germline gives CDR1 MGHRA, CDR2 YSYEKL. Here the CDR3 reads CASSQEASIPDTQYF. DNA of the CDR3: TGCGCCAGCAGCCAAGAGGCTAGCATCCCAGATACGCAGTATTTT.

This rearrangement joins TRBV10-3 to TRBJ1-1; possible D gene TRBD1, 5 bases. Germline V gives CDR1 ENHRY, CDR2 SYGVKD. The germline V and J ends were trimmed by 4 bases and 1 base, with 10 bases remaining between them. The CDR3 totals 14 residues. CDR3 residues: CAISGRGQNTEAFF. Here the CDR3 DNA reads TGTGCCATCAGTGGGCGGGGCCAGAACACTGAAGCTTTCTTT.